This T cell receptor beta chain was profiled in a study of neoadjuvant nivolumab and ipilimumab in lung cancer. Study-level points and caveats: Only a small number of samples underwent TCR sequencing. TCR richness and clonality were higher in tumors than adjacent uninvolved lung. Blood richness before therapy tracked richness in tumors resected after neoadjuvant therapy.

Generated by immunoSEQ multiplex PCR, the TCRdb table keeps only in-frame clones and is missing some. The table has over 20,000 clones, more than 75% seen once. With 5 bases removed from V and 2 bases from J, the gap between germline ends came to 19 bases. This CDR3 region has 15 residues. In germline, CDR1 is SQVTM, CDR2 ANQGSEA. Points on this clone: Its antigen is not known.

This sequence was found in an adult with non-small cell lung cancer. The sample consisted of tumor tissue, taken after neoadjuvant nivolumab, alone or with ipilimumab, at or shortly before surgery. The V and J genes are TRBV29-1 and TRBJ2-7; D possibly corresponds to TRBD2 (6 bases). The CDR3 sequence: CSVRGGAERPYEQYF. As DNA, the CDR3 is TGCAGCGTTCGGGGCGGGGCAGAGAGGCCCTACGAGCAGTACTTC.